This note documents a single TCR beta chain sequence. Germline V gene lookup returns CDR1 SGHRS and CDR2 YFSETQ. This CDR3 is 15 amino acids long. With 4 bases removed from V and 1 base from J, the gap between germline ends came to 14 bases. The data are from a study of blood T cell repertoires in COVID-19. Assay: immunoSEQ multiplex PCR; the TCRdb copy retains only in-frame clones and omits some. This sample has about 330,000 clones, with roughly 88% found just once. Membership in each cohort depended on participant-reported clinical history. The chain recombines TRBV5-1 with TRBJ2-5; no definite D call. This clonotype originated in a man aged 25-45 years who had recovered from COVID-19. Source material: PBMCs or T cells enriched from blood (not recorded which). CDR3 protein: CASSPSPDFQETQYF. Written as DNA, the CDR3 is TGCGCCAGCAGCCCCTCCCCAGATTTCCAAGAGACCCAGTACTTC.